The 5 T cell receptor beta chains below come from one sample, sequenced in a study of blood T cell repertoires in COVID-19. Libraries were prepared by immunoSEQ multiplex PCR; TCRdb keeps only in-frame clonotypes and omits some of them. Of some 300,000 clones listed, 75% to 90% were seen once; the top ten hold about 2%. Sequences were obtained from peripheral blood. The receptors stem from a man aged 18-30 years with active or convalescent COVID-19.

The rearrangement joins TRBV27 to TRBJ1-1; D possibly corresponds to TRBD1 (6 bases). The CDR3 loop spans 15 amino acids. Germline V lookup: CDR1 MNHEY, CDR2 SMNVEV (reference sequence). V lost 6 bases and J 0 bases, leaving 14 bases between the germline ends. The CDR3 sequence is CASRLGGQMNTEAFF. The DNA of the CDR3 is TGTGCCAGCAGGCTGGGGGGGCAAATGAACACTGAAGCTTTCTTT.

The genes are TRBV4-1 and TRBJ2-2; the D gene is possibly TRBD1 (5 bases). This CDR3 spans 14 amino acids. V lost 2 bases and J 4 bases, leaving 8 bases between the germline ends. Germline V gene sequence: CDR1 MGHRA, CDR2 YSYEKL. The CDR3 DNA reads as TGCGCCAGCAGCCAACTTCAGGGCACCGGGGAGCTGTTTTTT. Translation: CASSQLQGTGELFF.

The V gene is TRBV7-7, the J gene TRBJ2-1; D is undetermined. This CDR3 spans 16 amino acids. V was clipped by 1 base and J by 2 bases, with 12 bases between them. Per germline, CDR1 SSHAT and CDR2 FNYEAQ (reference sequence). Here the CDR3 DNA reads TGTGCCAGCAGCTTAGGCCTGGGCAGCACCTACAATGAGCAGTTCTTC. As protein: CASSLGLGSTYNEQFF.

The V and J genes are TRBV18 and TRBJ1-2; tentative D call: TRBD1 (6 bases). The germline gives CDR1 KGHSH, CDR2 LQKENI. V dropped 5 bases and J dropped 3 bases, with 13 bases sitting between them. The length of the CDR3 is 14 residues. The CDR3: CASSSGQFDYGYTF. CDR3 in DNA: TGTGCCAGCTCATCTGGACAGTTCGACTATGGCTACACCTTC.

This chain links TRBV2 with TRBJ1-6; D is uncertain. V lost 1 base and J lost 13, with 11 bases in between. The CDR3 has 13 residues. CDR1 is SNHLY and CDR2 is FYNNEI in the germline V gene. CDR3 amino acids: CASSEDSGVPLHF. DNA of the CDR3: TGTGCCAGCAGTGAAGATTCGGGTGTTCCCCTCCACTTT.